These 9 T cell receptor beta chains originate from one sample sequenced in a study of cytomegalovirus exposure and HLA in healthy donors. It was with 60 Vbeta and 13 Jbeta primers that the PCR ran. Method: immunoSEQ multiplex PCR; TCRdb's copy keeps in-frame clones and lacks some. This table holds about 140,000 clones, 70% found once. The sequencing sample was made of PBMCs. Receptors were obtained from a woman in her twenties or thirties in good health and CMV-seronegative.

This sequence joins TRBV9 and TRBJ2-3; 8 nucleotides line up with TRBD2. This CDR3 has 14 amino acids. V dropped 0 bases and J dropped 6; count of bases not matched to a gene: 3. Germline CDR1 and CDR2: SGDLS and YYNGEE. The CDR3 loop reads CASSVAGGPDTQYF. DNA of the CDR3: TGTGCCAGCAGCGTAGCGGGGGGGCCGGATACGCAGTATTTT.

This clone has just a few counts. For the CDR3, the DNA is TGTGCCAGTAGTCCATGGACAGGGGCGAACACTGAAGCTTTCTTT. This translates into CASSPWTGANTEAFF. This rearrangement joins TRBV19 to TRBJ1-1; TRBD1 matches 9 bases. The CDR3 is 15 residues long. CDR1 is LNHDA, CDR2 SQIVND, per germline (reference sequence). J was trimmed by 1 base and V by 5 bases; bases with no gene match: 5.

The V call is TRBV7-9, the J call TRBJ2-5; TRBD2 aligns across 7 bases. CDR1 and CDR2 from the germline V gene are SEHNR and FQNEAQ (reference sequence). After removal of 5 bases from V and 5 bases from J, the junction contained 8 bases not matched to a gene. This CDR3 contains 14 residues. DNA of the CDR3: TGTGCCAGCAGCCCCGGGACTATAAAGGAGACCCAGTACTTC. Protein product: CASSPGTIKETQYF.

The chain recombines TRBV28 with TRBJ2-5; D is possibly TRBD1 (6 bases). The CDR3 has 14 residues. In germline, CDR1 is MDHEN, CDR2 SYDVKM. V was shortened by 5 bases and J by 4 bases, with 14 bases between the two germline ends. The CDR3 sequence: CASSTGTRAETQYF. DNA for the CDR3: TGTGCCAGCAGTACCGGGACACGCGCAGAGACCCAGTACTTC.

The chain recombines TRBV7-2 with TRBJ2-5; 11 bases are shared with TRBD2. The CDR3 is 17 amino acids. Germline trimming cut 0 bases from V and 2 bases from J; bases unmatched to any gene: 5. Germline loops: CDR1 SGHTA, CDR2 FQGNSA. Here the CDR3 DNA reads TGTGCCAGCAGCTTAGCGGGACTAGCGGAGACTCAAGAGACCCAGTACTTC. Encoded protein: CASSLAGLAETQETQYF.

This sequence joins TRBV30 and TRBJ2-5; tentative D call: TRBD2 (6 bases). This CDR3 is built from 16 residues. The germline CDR1 and CDR2 sequences are GTSNPN and SVGIG (reference sequence). V lost 7 bases to trimming and J lost 0 bases, with 21 bases between them. The DNA for the CDR3 is TGTGCCTTAATCCTCAAACGCGGGGATTACCAAGAGACCCAGTACTTC. Its protein is CALILKRGDYQETQYF.

The CDR3 bases are TGTGCCAGCAGTTACGACAGGGGACCAACCTACGAGCAGTACTTC. Residues: CASSYDRGPTYEQYF. The V gene is TRBV6-5, the J gene TRBJ2-7; 8 bases are shared with TRBD1. V gave up 2 bases and J gave up 2 bases; unmatched junction bases: 5. The germline V gene has CDR1 MNHEY and CDR2 SVGAGI. The CDR3 sequence is 15 residues long.

This clone was found a few times. The V call is TRBV2, the J call TRBJ2-7; 7 nucleotides line up with TRBD2. Germline V lookup: CDR1 SNHLY, CDR2 FYNNEI. The CDR3 is 12 amino acids. V was pared by 6 bases and J by 4 bases, with 3 bases of the junction left unmatched. The CDR3 spells CASRGGGYEQYV. The CDR3 nucleotides are TGTGCCAGCAGGGGGGGAGGGTACGAGCAGTACGTC.

The chain couples TRBV4-1 to TRBJ2-5; TRBD2 aligns across 8 bases. Trimming at V came to 4 bases and at J to 4 bases, leaving 8 bases not matched to a gene. Germline V lookup: CDR1 MGHRA, CDR2 YSYEKL. This CDR3 comprises 15 residues. The DNA for the CDR3 is TGCGCCAGCAGCCTATCGGGGGGGGGCGCAGAGACCCAGTACTTC. Translated, it gives CASSLSGGGAETQYF.